A selection of T cell receptor beta chains follows, all from one sample in a study of T-cell memory formation after mild COVID-19. TCRdb fed the 5' RACE reads into MiXCR, producing one record per CDR3 protein. The data show nearly 200,000 distinct CDR3 sequences, with around 16% seen just once and 2% to 3% held by the top ten. The sample consisted of PBMCs or a T cell subset sorted from them (not recorded which). The receptors stem from an adult woman who had mild COVID-19 (a few samples of this study predate the infection). Cell type and time point are not known. CDR3s include the opening cysteine and the closing phenylalanine or tryptophan. The D gene is left open where the match is weak. The listing skips clone size in some rows; elsewhere it reads once, few, many or a size class.

TRBJ1-1 many NA TRBV5-1 TGCGCCAGCAGCTTGGCCCGGGTTAACACTGAAGCTTTCTTT CASSLARVNTEAFF
TRBJ2-7 NA TRBD2 TRBV7-2 TGTGCCAGCAGCACTCAGGGACTAGCGGAAGCCTACGAGCAGTACTTC CASSTQGLAEAYEQYF
TRBJ2-1 few NA TRBV18 TGTGCCAGCTCACCACCGATTTCAGGCCACAATGAGCAGTTCTTC CASSPPISGHNEQFF
TRBJ2-7 few NA TRBV2 TGTGCCAGCAGCGCGGGATCCTACGAGCAGTACTTC CASSAGSYEQYF
TRBJ2-7 NA NA TRBV2 TGTGCCAGCAGTGAGGCGGGCTCGAGCTCCTACGAGCAGTACTTC CASSEAGSSSYEQYF
TRBJ2-3 many NA TRBV18 TGTGCCAGCTCACCAAGGGCAGATACGCAGTATTTT CASSPRADTQYF
TRBJ2-3 few NA TRBV7-8 TGTGCCAGCAGCATTTCCGCAGCCACAGATACGCAGTATTTT CASSISAATDTQYF
TRBJ2-7 NA NA TRBV29-1 TGCAGCGTGACGGGACGGAACTCCTACGAGCAGTACTTC CSVTGRNSYEQYF
TRBJ2-7 NA NA TRBV7-2 TGTGCCAGCAGCTTACTTTTCCGGGCTGACTCCTACGAGCAGTACTTC CASSLLFRADSYEQYF
TRBJ2-7 NA NA TRBV6-2/TRBV6-3 TGTGCCAGCAGTGTAGCGACCTACGAGCAGTACTTC CASSVATYEQYF
TRBJ2-7 NA TRBD2 TRBV6-6 TGTGCCAGCAGGGGGGGACTAGCGGGGGCCTACGAGCAGTACTTC CASRGGLAGAYEQYF
TRBJ1-5 NA TRBD1 TRBV20-1 TGCAGTGCTGGATGGACAGGGGGCAGACAGCCCCAGCATTTT CSAGWTGGRQPQHF
TRBJ2-5 few TRBD2 TRBV7-9 TGTGCCAGCAGCGCCCGCGGGACTAGCGCCAATCGGACCCAGTACTTC CASSARGTSANRTQYF
TRBJ2-1 few TRBD2 TRBV15 TGTGCCACCAGCAGAGAACGACTAGCGGGAGACAATGAGCAGTTCTTC CATSRERLAGDNEQFF
TRBJ1-5 NA NA TRBV20-1 TGCAGTGCTAGAGGCGGGGAGGGCAATCAGCCCCAGCATTTT CSARGGEGNQPQHF
TRBJ1-2 few NA TRBV20-1 TGCAGTGCTAGAAGTCCAGCCCTCTATGGCTACACCTTC CSARSPALYGYTF
TRBJ2-2 many TRBD2 TRBV4-1 TGCGCCAGCAGCCAGACCCGACTAGCGGGGGGGCCGGGGACCGGGGAGCTGTTTTTT CASSQTRLAGGPGTGELFF
TRBJ1-2 NA NA TRBV7-2 TGTGCCAGCAGCTTAGGGCTCCTCGTTGAAGGGGGAGGCTACACCTTC CASSLGLLVEGGGYTF
TRBJ1-1 NA NA TRBV5-5 TGTGCCAGCAGCCCACATCAGGAGGGCGGTTTCTTT CASSPHQEGGFF
TRBJ1-2 few NA TRBV30 TGTGCCTGGAGACTCTCGGGGGGCTACACCTTC CAWRLSGGYTF
TRBJ2-1 NA NA TRBV9 TGTGCCAGCAGCGTAGTTGGCGGGAACTACAATGAGCAGTTCTTC CASSVVGGNYNEQFF
TRBJ1-1 few NA TRBV15 TGTGCCACCAGCAGAGATCCTACAGGGCGCACTGAAGCTTTCTTT CATSRDPTGRTEAFF
TRBJ1-5 NA NA TRBV20-1 TGCAGCGTTGGGGGGGCAGGTAGTCAGCCCCAGCATTTT CSVGGAGSQPQHF
TRBJ2-1 many TRBD2 TRBV20-1 TGCAGTGCCCTGGGGACTAGCGGGAGGATCGTTTACAATGAGCAGTTCTTC CSALGTSGRIVYNEQFF
TRBJ2-1 few NA TRBV6-2/TRBV6-3 TGTGCCAGCAGTTACTCGCAGTTTTTGGGGGTGAATGAGCAGTTCTTC CASSYSQFLGVNEQFF
TRBJ2-1 NA TRBD2 TRBV12-3/TRBV12-4 TGTGCCAGCAGTACCACCTGGACTAGCGGGCAAGTCAATGAGCAGTTCTTC CASSTTWTSGQVNEQFF
TRBJ2-2 few NA TRBV20-1 TGCAGTGCTAGGGGTTCAGGGGCCGGGCAGAACGGGGAGCTGTTTTTT CSARGSGAGQNGELFF
TRBJ1-2 NA NA TRBV3-1 TGTGCCAGCAGCCAAGATTCAGTCTATGGCTACACCTTC CASSQDSVYGYTF
TRBJ2-7 few NA TRBV9 TGTGCCAGCAGCTTAGCGGCTACAAGCTCCTACGAGCAGTACTTC CASSLAATSSYEQYF
TRBJ1-2 few NA TRBV7-8 TGTGCCAGCAGCTTAGCGATTCGAGGGAGTAAGGCGGGCTACACCTTC CASSLAIRGSKAGYTF
TRBJ1-1 NA TRBD1 TRBV29-1 TGCAGCGTTTACGCTGGGACAGGGAAGACTGAAGCTTTCTTT CSVYAGTGKTEAFF
TRBJ2-3 NA TRBD2 TRBV5-1 TGCGCCAGCAGGCGACTAGCGGTCACAGATACGCAGTATTTT CASRRLAVTDTQYF
TRBJ1-1 few TRBD1 TRBV4-3 TGCGCCAGCAGCGCCGGGACAGGGGGTTTCACTGAAGCTTTCTTT CASSAGTGGFTEAFF
TRBJ2-7 NA TRBD2 TRBV20-1 TGCAGTGCTAGTACTAGCGGGGGGTCCTACGAGCAGTACTTC CSASTSGGSYEQYF
TRBJ1-5 NA NA TRBV4-1 TGCGCCAGCAGCCAAGAGGGGGCTGTCAATCAGCCCCAGCATTTT CASSQEGAVNQPQHF
TRBJ2-3 few NA TRBV6-6 TGTGCCAGCAGGCGACTGGGAGATACGCAGTATTTT CASRRLGDTQYF
TRBJ2-3 few TRBD1 TRBV19 TGTGCCAGTAGTCGGGGGACAGGAAGCACAGATACGCAGTATTTT CASSRGTGSTDTQYF
TRBJ1-5 NA NA TRBV7-9 TGTGCCAGCAGCTTAGTCAGAGATAGCAATCAGCCCCAGCATTTT CASSLVRDSNQPQHF
TRBJ2-1 few NA TRBV5-1 TGCGCCAGCAGCGCCGGGGTGGGCCAAGGGCAGTTCTTC CASSAGVGQGQFF
TRBJ2-3 many NA TRBV7-9 TGTGCCAGCATCTTCTTGGCTAGCGGCACAGATACGCAGTATTTT CASIFLASGTDTQYF
TRBJ1-1 NA TRBD1 TRBV6-5 TGTGCCAGCAGCCAAACAGGGGCGGGGGGGGCTTTCTTT CASSQTGAGGAFF
TRBJ2-5 NA TRBD1 TRBV25-1 TGTGCCAGCAGTGAGACAGGGGTGCTCCAAGAGACCCAGTACTTC CASSETGVLQETQYF
TRBJ2-5 NA TRBD2 TRBV29-1 TGCAGCGTCGGAAGCGGGATTCGGCAAGAGACCCAGTACTTC CSVGSGIRQETQYF
TRBJ2-1 NA TRBD2 TRBV6-5 TGTGCCAGCAGTTACTCTAGGACTAGCCTCGAGCAGTTCTTC CASSYSRTSLEQFF
TRBJ1-1 many NA TRBV27 TGTGCCAGTCATTACAGGGTCGGGACTGAAGCTTTCTTT CASHYRVGTEAFF
TRBJ2-3 few NA TRBV6-6 TGTGCCAGCAGTCACCGGGAGTCAGATACGCAGTATTTT CASSHRESDTQYF
TRBJ1-1 many TRBD1 TRBV12-3/TRBV12-4 TGTGCCAGCAGTTTGGGACCGGACAGGGCGAACACTGAAGCTTTCTTT CASSLGPDRANTEAFF
TRBJ2-2 few TRBD1 TRBV19 TGTGCCAGTACCCGGACAGGGGGCAACACCGGGGAGCTGTTTTTT CASTRTGGNTGELFF
TRBJ1-5 NA TRBD1 TRBV15 TGTGCCACCAGCAGCGGGACAGGGCCGGTTAGCAATCAGCCCCAGCATTTT CATSSGTGPVSNQPQHF
TRBJ1-5 many NA TRBV7-2 TGTGCCAGCAGCTTAGGGGGAGGCGGCCAGCCCCAGCATTTT CASSLGGGGQPQHF
TRBJ1-6 few NA TRBV5-5 TGTGCCAGCAGCTTGGTGATTGATTCACCCCTCCACTTT CASSLVIDSPLHF
TRBJ2-7 many TRBD1 TRBV27 TGTGCCAGCAGAAAGGGACAGGGGGCCTTCTCCTACGAGCAGTACTTC CASRKGQGAFSYEQYF
TRBJ1-1 NA TRBD1 TRBV12-3/TRBV12-4 TGTGCCAGCAGACAACGGACAGGGCAGAACACTGAAGCTTTCTTT CASRQRTGQNTEAFF
TRBJ2-7 NA NA TRBV14 TGTGCCAGCAGCCGGGGTTATACTAGGGTTGACTCCTACGAGCAGTACTTC CASSRGYTRVDSYEQYF
TRBJ2-1 NA TRBD2 TRBV5-1 TGCGCCAGCAGCTCCACCAGCGGGAGATTGGATGAGCAGTTCTTC CASSSTSGRLDEQFF
TRBJ2-2 few NA TRBV7-3 TGTGCCAGCAGCTCGGGACTCTACACCGGGGAGCTGTTTTTT CASSSGLYTGELFF
TRBJ2-2 NA TRBD1 TRBV27 TGTGCCAGCAGGGGACAGGGGGCGATCCCGGGGGAGCTGTTTTTT CASRGQGAIPGELFF
TRBJ2-3 few TRBD1 TRBV5-1 TGCGCCAGCAGCTTGCCCGGGACAGGGGGCTCGACAGATACGCAGTATTTT CASSLPGTGGSTDTQYF
TRBJ2-5 once NA TRBV9 TGTGCCAGCAGCCCAAACCGGGACTCCGGTTTAGAGACCCAGTACTTC CASSPNRDSGLETQYF